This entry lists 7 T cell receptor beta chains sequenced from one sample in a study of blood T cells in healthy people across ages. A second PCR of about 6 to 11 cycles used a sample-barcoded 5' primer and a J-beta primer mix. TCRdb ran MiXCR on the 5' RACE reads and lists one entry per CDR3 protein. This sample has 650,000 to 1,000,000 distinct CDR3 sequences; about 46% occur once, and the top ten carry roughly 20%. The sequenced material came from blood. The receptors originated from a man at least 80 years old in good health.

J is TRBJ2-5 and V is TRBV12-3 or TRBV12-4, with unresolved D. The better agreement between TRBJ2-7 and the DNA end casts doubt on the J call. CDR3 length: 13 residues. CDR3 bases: TGTGCCAGCAGTTCTGGACGGGTCTACGAGCAGTACTTC. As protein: CASSSGRVYEQYF.

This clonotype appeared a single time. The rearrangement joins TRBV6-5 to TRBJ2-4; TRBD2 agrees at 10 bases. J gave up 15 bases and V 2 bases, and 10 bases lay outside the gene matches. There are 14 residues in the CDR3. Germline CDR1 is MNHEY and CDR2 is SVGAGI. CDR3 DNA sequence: TGTGCCAGCAGTTACGCTAGCGGGAGTGTTAGTAGGTACTTC. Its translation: CASSYASGSVSRYF.

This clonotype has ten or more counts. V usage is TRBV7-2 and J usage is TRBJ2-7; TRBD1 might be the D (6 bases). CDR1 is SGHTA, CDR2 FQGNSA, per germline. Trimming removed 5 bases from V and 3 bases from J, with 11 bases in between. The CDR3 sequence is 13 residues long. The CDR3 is CASSRDRRYEQYF. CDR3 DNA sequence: TGTGCCAGCAGCAGAGACAGGCGCTACGAGCAGTACTTC.

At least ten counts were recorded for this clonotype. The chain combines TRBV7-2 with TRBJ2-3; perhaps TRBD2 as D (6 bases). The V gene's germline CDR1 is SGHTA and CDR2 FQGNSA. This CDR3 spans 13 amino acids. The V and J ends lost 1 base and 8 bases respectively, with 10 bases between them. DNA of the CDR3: TGTGCCAGCAGCTTAGAGACTAGGGGTACGCAGTATTTT. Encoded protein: CASSLETRGTQYF.

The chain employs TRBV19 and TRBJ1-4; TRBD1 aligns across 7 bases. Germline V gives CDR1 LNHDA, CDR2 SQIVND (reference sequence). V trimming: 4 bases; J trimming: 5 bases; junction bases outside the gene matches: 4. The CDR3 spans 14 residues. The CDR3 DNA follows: TGTGCCAGTAGTAACAGGGGAGGGAATGAAAAACTGTTTTTT. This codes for CASSNRGGNEKLFF.

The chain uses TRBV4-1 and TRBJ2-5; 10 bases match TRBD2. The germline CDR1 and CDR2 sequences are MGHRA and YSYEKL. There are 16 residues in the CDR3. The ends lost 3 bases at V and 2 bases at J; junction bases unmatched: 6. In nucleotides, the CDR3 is TGCGCCAGCAGCCACCCCGGACTAGCGGCGCAAGAGACCCAGTACTTC. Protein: CASSHPGLAAQETQYF.

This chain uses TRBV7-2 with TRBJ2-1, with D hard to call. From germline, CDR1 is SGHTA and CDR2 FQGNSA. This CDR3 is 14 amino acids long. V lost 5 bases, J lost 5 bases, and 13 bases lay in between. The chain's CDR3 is CASSPSHADNEQFF. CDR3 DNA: TGTGCCAGCAGCCCATCCCATGCGGACAATGAGCAGTTCTTC.